The 26 T cell receptor beta chains given below trace back to one sample, sequenced in a study of cytomegalovirus exposure and HLA in healthy donors. 13 Jbeta primers and 60 Vbeta primers were used for the PCR. Method: immunoSEQ multiplex PCR; TCRdb's copy keeps in-frame clones and lacks some. The sample records fewer than 150,000 clones, approximately 78% being singletons. Sequenced material: PBMCs. Receptors originate from a woman aged 40 to 50 in good health and CMV-seropositive.

This clone showed up just once. This chain connects TRBV29-1 to TRBJ2-1, with D possibly matching TRBD2 (6 bases). The CDR3 contains 11 residues. The V end was cut by 8 bases, the J end by 4 bases, with 9 bases between. Germline lookup yields CDR1 SQVTM and CDR2 ANQGSEA. CDR3 in amino acids: CSHGGYNEQFF. CDR3 sequence (DNA): TGCAGCCATGGGGGGTACAATGAGCAGTTCTTC.

The rearrangement links TRBV2 to TRBJ2-7; 10 bases match TRBD1. Germline trimming cut 6 bases from V and 6 bases from J; bases unmatched to any gene: 8. CDR1 is SNHLY and CDR2 is FYNNEI in the germline V gene. The CDR3 sequence is 14 residues long. CDR3 loop: CASRADRGLSEQYF. CDR3 DNA: TGTGCCAGCAGGGCCGACAGGGGGCTTTCCGAGCAGTACTTC. The variable domain in full, completed from reference TRBV2 and TRBJ2-7, reads EPEVTQTPSHQVTQMGQEVILRCVPISNHLYFYWYRQILGQKVEFLVSFYNNEISEKSEIFDDQFSVERPDGSNFTLKIRSTKLEDSAMYFCASRADRGLSEQYFGPGTRLTVT.

The rearrangement joins TRBV7-9 to TRBJ2-1; the D is unclear. V was trimmed by 1 base and J by 5 bases, leaving 6 bases between them. The CDR3 length is 13 residues. CDR1 is SEHNR, CDR2 FQNEAQ, per germline (reference sequence). CDR3 bases: TGTGCCAGCAGCTTAGTAGAGCACAATGAGCAGTTCTTC. This translates into CASSLVEHNEQFF.

This chain uses TRBV28 with TRBJ1-6, with D possibly matching TRBD1 (5 bases). V was trimmed by 6 bases and J by 10 bases, leaving 19 bases between them. Germline assignment: CDR1 MDHEN and CDR2 SYDVKM. There are 15 residues in the CDR3. The CDR3 coding sequence is TGTGCCAGCAGCCTTAAGTGGCAGGGCGACTCACCCCTCCACTTT. It specifies CASSLKWQGDSPLHF.

The chain employs TRBV19 and TRBJ2-2; 7 nucleotides match TRBD2. The CDR3 covers 14 residues. The J segment lost 6 bases and the V segment lost 6 bases, leaving 7 bases of the junction unmatched. CDR1 is LNHDA, CDR2 SQIVND, per germline (reference sequence). CDR3 sequence reads: CASRNKGLAGELFF. In DNA, the CDR3 is TGTGCCAGTAGAAACAAAGGACTAGCCGGGGAGCTGTTTTTT.

The chain carries TRBV6-5 and TRBJ1-5; no definite D call. The CDR3 covers 12 residues. Germline V gene lookup returns CDR1 MNHEY and CDR2 SVGAGI. V was shortened by 4 bases and J by 2 bases, with 3 bases between the two germline ends. CDR3 DNA sequence: TGTGCCAGCAGTTCAGGCAATCAGCCCCAGCATTTT. Its translation is CASSSGNQPQHF.

A single count supports this clone. The J gene is TRBJ2-5, the V gene TRBV6-6; TRBD2 is a possible D gene (6 bases). Germline-derived CDR1 and CDR2 are MNHNY and SVGAGI (reference sequence). This CDR3 region has 15 residues. V was trimmed by 2 bases and J by 5 bases, leaving 15 bases between them. The CDR3 DNA sequence: TGTGCCAGCAGTTACGGAGGGTCCGAGAGGGAGACCCAGTACTTC. It specifies CASSYGGSERETQYF.

This chain connects TRBV6-5 to TRBJ2-7, with TRBD2 matching 8 bases. V shed 6 bases, J shed 0 bases, and the junction held 7 bases outside the gene matches. Germline assignment: CDR1 MNHEY and CDR2 SVGAGI. This CDR3 has 15 amino acids. CDR3 DNA: TGTGCCAGCAGCCAAACCGGGACTAGCTCCTACGAGCAGTACTTC. This encodes CASSQTGTSSYEQYF.

The J gene is TRBJ2-1, the V gene TRBV4-3; the match to TRBD2 covers 9 bases. V gave up 1 base and J gave up 8 bases; unmatched junction bases: 6. CDR3 length: 15 amino acids. CDR1 is LGHNA, CDR2 YSLEER, per germline. The CDR3 region has the DNA TGCGCCAGCAGCCAAGTAGGCGGGGGGGCTCATGAGCAGTTCTTC. Translation: CASSQVGGGAHEQFF.

The V call is TRBV6-5, the J call TRBJ2-3, with TRBD1 matching 10 bases. This CDR3 spans 15 amino acids. Trimming cost V 5 bases and J 4 bases; bases outside gene matches: 6. Looked up from germline, CDR1 is MNHEY and CDR2 is SVGAGI. The DNA for the CDR3 is TGTGCCAGCAGTCTCCGGGACAGGGGTCCAGATACGCAGTATTTT. Translated, it gives CASSLRDRGPDTQYF.

The rearrangement joins TRBV7-2 to TRBJ2-3, with TRBD2 matching 15 bases. Germline assignment: CDR1 SGHTA and CDR2 FQGNSA. With V trimmed by 5 bases and J by 2 bases, 8 bases remained unmatched. This CDR3 comprises 18 residues. The CDR3: CASSPTGLAGGITDTQYF. In DNA, the CDR3 is TGTGCCAGCAGCCCAACGGGACTAGCGGGGGGAATCACAGATACGCAGTATTTT. The full variable domain, in which reference TRBV7-2 and TRBJ2-3 provide the parts outside the CDR3, is GAGVSQSPSNKVTEKGKDVELRCDPISGHTALYWYRQSLGQGLEFLIYFQGNSAPDKSGLPSDRFSAERTGGSVSTLTIQRTQQEDSAVYLCASSPTGLAGGITDTQYFGPGTRLTVL.

About this clone: Mismatch with germline at one junction end may stem from a read error. The chain combines TRBV7-8 with TRBJ1-4; D might be TRBD1 (5 bases). CDR1 SGHVS and CDR2 FQNEAQ come from the germline V gene. The CDR3 is 12 amino acids. CDR3 nucleotide sequence: TGTGCCAGCAGCTTAGCGCAGGGTATAAGGATTTTT. It translates to CASSLAQGIRIF.

This clone was observed a handful of times. The chain carries TRBV29-1 and TRBJ2-7; the D gene is possibly TRBD1 (6 bases). The CDR3 has 13 residues. V lost 6 bases and J 7 bases, leaving 19 bases between the germline ends. Germline assignment: CDR1 SQVTM and CDR2 ANQGSEA. The CDR3 reads CSVTDRTPWEQYF. For the CDR3, the DNA is TGCAGCGTGACCGACAGGACCCCTTGGGAGCAGTACTTC.

The chain combines TRBV7-2 with TRBJ1-6; 8 bases match TRBD1. The V and J ends lost 5 bases and 7 bases, in that order; junction bases with no gene match: 13. CDR1 and CDR2 (germline): SGHTA, FQGNSA. CDR3 length: 17 residues. DNA of the CDR3: TGTGCCAGCAGCCAACACCGGAGGACAGGGAGCAATTCACCCCTCCACTTT. It yields the protein CASSQHRRTGSNSPLHF.

This chain links TRBV19 with TRBJ2-5; 7 bases match TRBD1. Germline-derived CDR1 and CDR2 are LNHDA and SQIVND (reference sequence). This CDR3 is 12 amino acids long. J was trimmed by 9 bases and V by 11 bases; bases with no gene match: 12. The CDR3 DNA sequence: TGTGCCCCAGGGGGACCCACAAAGGCCCAGTACTTC. Amino acid sequence: CAPGGPTKAQYF.

The V call is TRBV7-9, the J call TRBJ1-3; 12 nucleotides line up with TRBD1. Unmatched junction bases numbered 15, after V lost 5 bases and J lost 4 bases. The CDR3 loop spans 19 amino acids. Germline V gene data show CDR1 as SEHNR and CDR2 as FQNEAQ (reference sequence). This CDR3 is CASSASGGQGAFRGNTIYF. As DNA, the CDR3 is TGTGCCAGCAGCGCTAGCGGGGGACAGGGGGCCTTCAGAGGAAACACCATATATTTT.

V and J are TRBV25-1 and TRBJ2-5; D gene ambiguous. The V end lost 0 bases, the J end lost 5 bases, and 4 bases lay between the germline ends. The CDR3 totals 12 residues. CDR1 and CDR2 (germline): MGHDK, SYGVNS. DNA of the CDR3: TGTGCCAGCAGTGAATACAGGGAGACCCAGTACTTC. The encoded protein is CASSEYRETQYF.

The chain employs TRBV5-1 and TRBJ2-7; TRBD1 is a possible D gene (6 bases). Germline assignment: CDR1 SGHRS and CDR2 YFSETQ. The V end lost 0 bases, the J end lost 4 bases, and 14 bases lay between the germline ends. The CDR3 is made up of 15 amino acids. CDR3 coding DNA: TGCGCCAGCAGCTTGGGCCCCGGGACACAGTACGAGCAGTACTTC. It codes for CASSLGPGTQYEQYF.

V gene TRBV5-1 combines with J gene TRBJ2-7, with a possible D match to TRBD1 (6 bases). CDR3 length: 13 amino acids. Deletions cut 4 bases from V and 3 bases from J, with 11 bases between. From germline, CDR1 is SGHRS and CDR2 YFSETQ. The chain's CDR3 is CASSQGQHYEQYF. The CDR3, as DNA: TGCGCCAGCAGCCAAGGACAGCACTACGAGCAGTACTTC. The full variable domain, in which reference TRBV5-1 and TRBJ2-7 provide the parts outside the CDR3, is KAGVTQTPRYLIKTRGQQVTLSCSPISGHRSVSWYQQTPGQGLQFLFEYFSETQRNKGNFPGRFSGRQFSNSRSEMNVSTLELGDSALYLCASSQGQHYEQYFGPGTRLTVT.

The chain couples TRBV5-4 to TRBJ1-2; D not resolved. V was pared by 0 bases and J by 6 bases, with 6 bases between. CDR1 and CDR2 from the germline V gene are SGHNT and YYREEE (reference sequence). The CDR3 has 12 residues. The CDR3 is CASSLDGDGYTF. Here the CDR3 DNA reads TGTGCCAGCAGCTTGGACGGGGATGGCTACACCTTC.

The J gene is TRBJ2-6, the V gene TRBV4-1, with D possibly being TRBD2 (5 bases). Trimming shortened V by 1 base and J by 8 bases, and 15 bases separated the two germline ends. In germline, CDR1 is MGHRA, CDR2 YSYEKL. The CDR3 runs 16 residues. CDR3: CASSQVLTRGPNVLTF. The CDR3 DNA is TGCGCCAGCAGCCAAGTTTTGACTCGAGGGCCCAACGTCCTGACTTTC.

The chain combines TRBV10-1 with TRBJ2-7, with 12 nucleotides matching TRBD1. This CDR3 spans 17 amino acids. In germline, CDR1 is WNHNN, CDR2 SYGVQD (reference sequence). V dropped 2 bases and J dropped 4; count of bases not matched to a gene: 9. This CDR3 reads CASSEGTGGRLLYEQYF. DNA for the CDR3: TGCGCCAGCAGTGAGGGGACAGGGGGCCGCCTCTTATACGAGCAGTACTTC.

The V gene is TRBV7-6, the J gene TRBJ1-6, with 9 nucleotides matching TRBD1. Germline CDR1 reads SGHVS; CDR2 reads FNYEAQ. The J segment lost 2 bases and the V segment lost 4 bases, leaving 6 bases of the junction unmatched. The CDR3 is 17 amino acids. The CDR3 is CASSSQTGGPYNSPLHF. The CDR3 DNA reads TGTGCCAGCAGCTCTCAGACAGGGGGTCCCTATAATTCACCCCTCCACTTT.

The chain combines TRBV6-5 with TRBJ1-5, with D possibly being TRBD1 (5 bases). The germline CDR1 and CDR2 sequences are MNHEY and SVGAGI. This CDR3 contains 14 residues. Between the trimmed V and J ends, which lost 4 bases and 2 bases, there was a span of 9 bases. This CDR3 reads CASSFSRGNQPQHF. The CDR3 nucleotides read TGTGCCAGCAGTTTTAGCAGGGGCAATCAGCCCCAGCATTTT.

The sample holds a few counts of this clone. This chain connects TRBV12-5 to TRBJ1-4, with D possibly being TRBD1 (6 bases). Trimming cost V 7 bases and J 3 bases, with 15 bases left between them. From germline, CDR1 is LGHNT and CDR2 FRNRAP. This CDR3 comprises 15 residues. The CDR3 DNA is TGTGCTAGTGCCATTGGGGGCGGCTCTAATGAAAAACTGTTTTTT. This sequence encodes CASAIGGGSNEKLFF. Filled out from reference TRBV12-5 and TRBJ1-4, the complete variable domain reads DARVTQTPRHKVTEMGQEVTMRCQPILGHNTVFWYRQTMMQGLELLAYFRNRAPLDDSGMPKDRFSAEMPDATLATLKIQPSEPRDSAVYFCASAIGGGSNEKLFFGSGTQLSVL.

The chain links TRBV6-5 to TRBJ1-3; D gene ambiguous. The CDR3 extends over 13 amino acids. V lost 4 bases and J 0 bases, leaving 4 bases between the germline ends. The germline V gene has CDR1 MNHEY and CDR2 SVGAGI. The CDR3 loop is CASSSSSGNTIYF. CDR3 nucleotide sequence: TGTGCCAGCAGTTCCAGCTCTGGAAACACCATATATTTT.